The T cell receptor beta chain under discussion was sequenced for a study of Ad26.COV2.S vaccination and SARS-CoV-2 variants. Overall study results and limits: Among vaccine recipients, spike-specific TCR breadth exceeded that of placebo recipients. TCR breadth and depth estimates may have understated total T cell responses.

A remark on this clone: Its antigen is as yet unknown.

The CDR3 has 14 residues. Germline V gene sequence: CDR1 SNHLY, CDR2 FYNNEI. The germline V and J ends were trimmed by 1 base and 1 base, with 7 bases remaining between them. Some clones are missing from TCRdb's copy, which holds only in-frame ones; the method was immunoSEQ multiplex PCR. The sample contains some 180,000 clones, about 83% of which appear only once. The sample consisted of peripheral blood, taken after recovery from COVID-19. The sequence was obtained from a human donor who had recovered from COVID-19. The genes are TRBV2 and TRBJ1-1; D might be TRBD1 (5 bases). The CDR3 loop reads CASSEGGRNTEAFF. The CDR3 DNA reads TGTGCCAGCAGTGAAGGGGGGAGGAACACTGAAGCTTTCTTT.